Listed here are 28 T cell receptor beta chains from one sample, sequenced in a study of blood T cell repertoires in COVID-19. Using immunoSEQ multiplex PCR, the repertoire was profiled, and TCRdb retains in-frame clones only, with some absent. The table lists around 50,000 clones, about 81% of them singletons, with approximately 20% in the top ten. Sequencing input: peripheral blood. These receptor sequences come from a woman aged 55-70 years with acute or convalescent COVID-19.

The chain has TRBV6-2 or TRBV6-3 and TRBJ1-2; the D gene is possibly TRBD1 (5 bases). Germline V gene lookup returns CDR1 MNHEY and CDR2 SVGEGT. The CDR3 runs to 13 residues. V dropped 5 bases and J dropped 4 bases, with 11 bases sitting between them. CDR3 sequence reads: CASSIQGSYGYTF. The CDR3 DNA follows: TGTGCCAGCAGTATCCAGGGCAGCTATGGCTACACCTTC.

V and J are TRBV6-5 and TRBJ1-1; 7 bases fit TRBD1. Germline CDR1 reads MNHEY; CDR2 reads SVGAGI. After removal of 5 bases from V and 4 bases from J, the junction contained 4 bases not matched to a gene. This CDR3 region has 13 residues. In DNA form, the CDR3 reads TGTGCCAGCAGTAAGGACAGGATCACTGAAGCTTTCTTT. Translation gives CASSKDRITEAFF.

J is TRBJ2-7 and V is TRBV7-8; 7 nucleotides match TRBD1. The V gene end was trimmed by 1 base and the J gene end by 3 bases; junction bases not matched to a gene: 9. Germline CDR1 is SGHVS and CDR2 is FQNEAQ. The CDR3 contains 16 residues. The CDR3 nucleotides are TGTGCCAGCAGCTTAGATTTCTCAGGGGGAGACTACGAGCAGTACTTC. Translating it yields CASSLDFSGGDYEQYF.

The rearrangement links TRBV20-1 to TRBJ2-7; TRBD1 aligns across 7 bases. Germline V gene sequence: CDR1 DFQATT, CDR2 SNEGSKA (reference sequence). The V segment lost 3 bases and the J segment 2 bases; nucleotides outside the gene matches: 1. The CDR3 runs 12 residues. CDR3 coding DNA: TGCAGTGCTAGTGACAGGGCCTACGAGCAGTACTTC. It encodes CSASDRAYEQYF.

The V and J genes are TRBV7-3 and TRBJ2-3; D uncertain. The V end lost 1 base, the J end lost 0 bases, and 5 bases lay between the germline ends. The length of the CDR3 is 14 residues. Germline-derived CDR1 and CDR2 are SGHTA and FQGTGA. The CDR3 loop reads CASSLMESTDTQYF. Here the CDR3 DNA reads TGTGCCAGCAGCTTAATGGAGAGCACAGATACGCAGTATTTT. The entire variable domain, with the rest obtained from reference TRBV7-3 and TRBJ2-3, is as follows: GAGVSQTPSNKVTEKGKYVELRCDPISGHTALYWYRQSLGQGPEFLIYFQGTGAADDSGLPNDRFFAVRPEGSVSTLKIQRTERGDSAVYLCASSLMESTDTQYFGPGTRLTVL.

This chain uses TRBV12-5 with TRBJ1-6; perhaps TRBD1 as D (5 bases). Germline CDR1 LGHNT, CDR2 FRNRAP. The CDR3 runs 17 residues. V was pared by 2 bases and J by 4 bases, with 15 bases between. CDR3: CASGLRRQGGYNSPLHF. In DNA form, the CDR3 reads TGTGCTAGTGGTTTGAGGCGCCAGGGCGGTTATAATTCACCCCTCCACTTT. Using reference TRBV12-5 and TRBJ1-6 for the parts outside the CDR3, the full variable domain is DARVTQTPRHKVTEMGQEVTMRCQPILGHNTVFWYRQTMMQGLELLAYFRNRAPLDDSGMPKDRFSAEMPDATLATLKIQPSEPRDSAVYFCASGLRRQGGYNSPLHFGNGTRLTVT.

This clone was observed a single time. The CDR3 DNA is TGTGCCACCAGTGATTTAGCCGGTCAAAAACTGTTTTTT. Its translation is CATSDLAGQKLFF. The genes are TRBV24-1 and TRBJ1-4; no definite D call. The V and J ends lost 1 base and 9 bases respectively, with 8 bases between them. Germline V gives CDR1 KGHDR, CDR2 SFDVKD. The CDR3 runs to 13 residues.

This chain connects TRBV29-1 to TRBJ2-2; weak D call: TRBD2 (6 bases). Deletions cut 7 bases from V and 4 bases from J, with 16 bases between. The germline V gene has CDR1 SQVTM and CDR2 ANQGSEA. This CDR3 has 14 residues. The CDR3 sequence: CSAPEGLGTGELFF. In DNA form, the CDR3 reads TGCAGCGCACCGGAGGGGCTTGGCACCGGGGAGCTGTTTTTT.

The chain combines TRBV5-1 with TRBJ2-2, with a weak D call TRBD2 (7 bases). The CDR3 covers 16 residues. Trimming took off 0 bases at V and 4 bases at J, with 13 bases between the two ends. CDR1 and CDR2 from the germline V gene are SGHRS and YFSETQ. The CDR3 region is CASSLDGGRVTGELFF. The CDR3 DNA reads TGCGCCAGCAGCTTGGACGGGGGGCGAGTCACCGGGGAGCTGTTTTTT.

The rearrangement joins TRBV19 to TRBJ2-7, with D possibly being TRBD2 (6 bases). The CDR3 is 16 amino acids. Trimming shortened V by 5 bases and J by 4 bases, and 21 bases separated the two germline ends. Germline V CDR1 and CDR2: LNHDA, SQIVND (reference sequence). The CDR3 sequence: CASSSSGGRLVYEQYF. For the CDR3, the DNA is TGTGCCAGTAGTTCTTCCGGGGGTAGGTTAGTTTACGAGCAGTACTTC.

This sequence joins TRBV6-6 and TRBJ2-1; TRBD1 matches at 7 bases. The V and J ends lost 6 bases and 8 bases, in that order; junction bases with no gene match: 7. The CDR3 length is 13 residues. CDR1 and CDR2 (germline): MNHNY, SVGAGI (reference sequence). The CDR3 sequence is CASSRQGRDEQFF. As DNA, the CDR3 is TGTGCCAGCAGCAGACAGGGTCGGGATGAGCAGTTCTTC.

V gene TRBV7-2 combines with J gene TRBJ2-1; TRBD2 agrees at 11 bases. Per germline, CDR1 SGHTA and CDR2 FQGNSA. The CDR3 consists of 16 residues. The junction had 2 bases not matched to a gene; V was cut back by 1 base and J by 3 bases. The DNA for the CDR3 is TGTGCCAGCAGCTTAGATCTAGCGGGGGGCTACAATGAGCAGTTCTTC. Translation: CASSLDLAGGYNEQFF. The whole variable domain, remainder taken from reference TRBV7-2 and TRBJ2-1, is GAGVSQSPSNKVTEKGKDVELRCDPISGHTALYWYRQSLGQGLEFLIYFQGNSAPDKSGLPSDRFSAERTGGSVSTLTIQRTQQEDSAVYLCASSLDLAGGYNEQFFGPGTRLTVL.

J is TRBJ2-7 and V is TRBV4-3; D uncertain. This CDR3 has 14 amino acids. Germline V CDR1 and CDR2: LGHNA, YSLEER. Between the trimmed V and J ends, which lost 0 bases and 0 bases, there was a span of 6 bases. This CDR3 is CASSQEASSYEQYF. In DNA form, the CDR3 reads TGCGCCAGCAGCCAAGAGGCCAGCTCCTACGAGCAGTACTTC.

This chain uses TRBV6-1 with TRBJ1-2; TRBD1 matches at 8 bases. The CDR3 is made up of 15 amino acids. The junction had 7 bases not matched to a gene; V was cut back by 3 bases and J by 4 bases. CDR1 and CDR2 (germline): MNHNS, SASEGT. In DNA form, the CDR3 reads TGTGCCAGCAGTGACCTAGGACAGGGCCTCTATGGCTACACCTTC. The encoded protein is CASSDLGQGLYGYTF.

The chain links TRBV24-1 to TRBJ1-1; D gene unclear. The V gene lost 4 bases and the J gene lost 10 bases, with 18 bases spanning the gap. The CDR3 runs to 14 residues. Germline V CDR1 and CDR2: KGHDR, SFDVKD. The CDR3 sequence is CATSDTTDPLRAFF. CDR3 DNA: TGTGCCACCAGTGACACAACAGACCCCCTGAGAGCTTTCTTT.

This rearrangement joins TRBV5-1 to TRBJ2-7; 10 bases align to TRBD2. Germline loops: CDR1 SGHRS, CDR2 YFSETQ. After removal of 3 bases from V and 3 bases from J, the junction contained 6 bases not matched to a gene. This CDR3 region has 15 residues. The CDR3 reads CASSSTGTSVYEQYF. CDR3 in DNA: TGCGCCAGCAGCTCGACCGGGACTAGCGTCTACGAGCAGTACTTC.

The rearrangement links TRBV7-2 to TRBJ2-1, with no clear D. The CDR3 runs to 13 residues. V lost 1 base and J lost 9, with 10 bases in between. CDR1 SGHTA and CDR2 FQGNSA come from the germline V gene. The CDR3 here is CASSLVGYGEQFF. CDR3 coding DNA: TGTGCCAGCAGCTTAGTCGGGTACGGTGAGCAGTTCTTC.

This clone came up once. The rearrangement joins TRBV7-2 to TRBJ1-5, with a tentative D call TRBD1 (6 bases). Germline lookup yields CDR1 SGHTA and CDR2 FQGNSA. The CDR3 spans 15 residues. V was clipped by 5 bases and J by 6 bases, with 17 bases between them. CDR3 loop: CASSPPGGGSQPQHF. CDR3 DNA: TGTGCCAGCAGCCCTCCGGGGGGCGGGAGTCAGCCCCAGCATTTT.

The chain couples TRBV2 to TRBJ1-5; D is perhaps TRBD1 (5 bases). Germline loops: CDR1 SNHLY, CDR2 FYNNEI. V gave up 0 bases and J gave up 6 bases, with 15 bases separating them. The CDR3 sequence is 16 residues long. CDR3 bases: TGTGCCAGCAGTGAAGCGCTTCTGCAGGGCCTTCAGCCCCAGCATTTT. Translation gives CASSEALLQGLQPQHF. The full variable domain, rest sourced from reference TRBV2 and TRBJ1-5, is EPEVTQTPSHQVTQMGQEVILRCVPISNHLYFYWYRQILGQKVEFLVSFYNNEISEKSEIFDDQFSVERPDGSNFTLKIRSTKLEDSAMYFCASSEALLQGLQPQHFGDGTRLSIL.

The chain links TRBV12-5 to TRBJ2-3, with 8 bases identical to TRBD2. CDR1 is LGHNT, CDR2 FRNRAP, per germline. Trimming took 6 bases from V and 0 from J; bases not matched to a gene: 5. The CDR3 loop spans 15 amino acids. CDR3 coding DNA: TGTGCTAGTGGGTCTAGCGGGCCTAGCACAGATACGCAGTATTTT. Its protein is CASGSSGPSTDTQYF.

The CDR3 loop reads CASSQTSGGFNEQFF. CDR3 in DNA: TGTGCCAGCAGCCAGACTAGCGGGGGGTTCAATGAGCAGTTCTTC. The V and J genes are TRBV3-1 (or the pseudogene TRBV3-2) and TRBJ2-1, with TRBD2 matching 13 bases. This CDR3 comprises 15 residues. Germline trimming cut 3 bases from V and 6 bases from J; bases unmatched to any gene: 2. Looked up from germline, CDR1 is LGHDT and CDR2 is YNNKEL (reference sequence).

This chain uses TRBV19 with TRBJ1-4; 7 bases agree with TRBD1. Germline assignment: CDR1 LNHDA and CDR2 SQIVND (reference sequence). J gave up 7 bases and V 7 bases, and 6 bases lay outside the gene matches. The CDR3 extends over 13 amino acids. The CDR3, as DNA: TGTGCCAGTAAGACAGGGTTAAGTGAAAAACTGTTTTTT. Translation: CASKTGLSEKLFF.

J is TRBJ2-1 and V is TRBV7-2; possible D gene TRBD1, 6 bases. Trimming stripped 6 bases from V and 10 bases from J, with 13 bases between. Germline V gives CDR1 SGHTA, CDR2 FQGNSA. The CDR3 is made up of 12 amino acids. In nucleotides, the CDR3 is TGTGCCAGCAGACAGACTGGGACAGAGCAGTTCTTC. This sequence encodes CASRQTGTEQFF.

In this sample, this clone turned up a few times. This chain links TRBV30 with TRBJ1-4; D uncertain. V was trimmed by 3 bases and J by 2 bases, leaving 7 bases between them. The CDR3 runs 13 residues. CDR1 and CDR2 from the germline V gene are GTSNPN and SVGIG (reference sequence). DNA for the CDR3: TGTGCCTGGAGGAGGGTGACTAATGAAAAACTGTTTTTT. Translated, it gives CAWRRVTNEKLFF.

The genes are TRBV5-1 and TRBJ2-1, with 9 positions matching TRBD2. Losses at the gene ends were 0 bases for V and 9 bases for J; bases not matched to a gene: 7. Germline CDR1 and CDR2: SGHRS and YFSETQ. The CDR3 is made up of 15 amino acids. DNA of the CDR3: TGCGCCAGCAGCTTGGAGGTAGCGGGGGATGGTGAGCAGTTCTTC. Encoded protein: CASSLEVAGDGEQFF.

The chain is built from TRBV11-2 and TRBJ1-3; 7 bases line up with TRBD1. This CDR3 is built from 14 residues. Germline CDR1 and CDR2: SGHAT and FQNNGV. V lost 3 bases to trimming and J lost 7 bases; unmatched junction nucleotides: 6. CDR3 DNA sequence: TGTGCCAGCAGCTTCGACAGGGAATTGAACACCATATATTTT. Translation: CASSFDRELNTIYF.

This clone occurred a few times. The chain combines TRBV7-3 with TRBJ1-1; D remains ambiguous. With 5 bases removed from V and 3 bases from J, the gap between germline ends came to 13 bases. Germline V gives CDR1 SGHTA, CDR2 FQGTGA. The CDR3 runs 14 residues. DNA of the CDR3: TGTGCCAGCAGCGATGGCCTCGGGGACACTGAAGCTTTCTTT. Its protein product is CASSDGLGDTEAFF. Combining the CDR3 with reference TRBV7-3 and TRBJ1-1 gives the whole variable domain GAGVSQTPSNKVTEKGKYVELRCDPISGHTALYWYRQSLGQGPEFLIYFQGTGAADDSGLPNDRFFAVRPEGSVSTLKIQRTERGDSAVYLCASSDGLGDTEAFFGQGTRLTVV.

This clone was counted once. The chain joins TRBV6-5 to TRBJ1-2; 7 nucleotides agree with TRBD1. This CDR3 is built from 13 residues. CDR1 and CDR2 (germline): MNHEY, SVGAGI. The ends lost 6 bases at V and 7 bases at J; junction bases unmatched: 8. CDR3 in amino acids: CASSATGESGYTF. For the CDR3, the DNA is TGTGCCAGCAGCGCCACAGGGGAGAGTGGCTACACCTTC.